Below are 6 T cell receptor beta chains sequenced from a single sample in a study of blood T cell repertoires in COVID-19. TCRdb's copy holds only in-frame clones and misses some; the assay was immunoSEQ multiplex PCR. Here the sample spans about 39,000 clones, 80% to 90% being singletons. Sequenced material: peripheral blood. The source is a middle-aged man with active COVID-19.

The chain employs TRBV6-5 and TRBJ2-5; 7 bases are shared with TRBD2. The CDR3 covers 12 residues. Germline assignment: CDR1 MNHEY and CDR2 SVGAGI. V gave up 6 bases and J gave up 4 bases; unmatched junction bases: 2. The CDR3 loop reads CASSPGGETQYF. DNA for the CDR3: TGTGCCAGCAGCCCGGGGGGAGAGACCCAGTACTTC.

This clone was picked up one time. The rearrangement uses TRBV5-6 and TRBJ1-2, with 9 bases that match TRBD1. This CDR3 has 15 residues. Germline V lookup: CDR1 SGHDT, CDR2 YYEEEE. Germline trimming cut 2 bases from V and 5 bases from J; bases unmatched to any gene: 7. CDR3 protein: CASSFGQGKKYGYTF. In nucleotides, the CDR3 is TGTGCCAGCAGCTTCGGACAGGGGAAAAAGTATGGCTACACCTTC.

By share, this clone ranks as medium-sized. The chain combines TRBV3-1 (or the pseudogene TRBV3-2) with TRBJ2-1, with D hard to call. The germline V gene encodes CDR1 LGHDT and CDR2 YNNKEL (reference sequence). The CDR3 length is 11 residues. V gave up 3 bases and J gave up 8 bases, with 5 bases separating them. The CDR3 DNA reads as TGTGCCAGCAGCCATATAGATGAGCAGTTCTTC. Translated: CASSHIDEQFF.

The rearrangement joins TRBV2 to TRBJ1-2, with a tentative D call TRBD1 (5 bases). Trimming took 11 bases from V and 1 from J, leaving 14 bases between them. Per germline, CDR1 SNHLY and CDR2 FYNNEI. The CDR3 consists of 13 residues. CDR3 region: CASAGRSNYGYTF. The CDR3 nucleotides read TGTGCCTCCGCGGGGCGGAGTAACTATGGCTACACCTTC.

The chain joins TRBV6-6 to TRBJ1-5; TRBD1 matches 7 bases. CDR3 size: 14 residues. The germline gives CDR1 MNHNY, CDR2 SVGAGI (reference sequence). V shed 5 bases and J 4 bases; nucleotides not matched to a gene: 5. CDR3 loop: CASSHPRGNQPQHF. The CDR3 bases are TGTGCCAGCAGTCACCCCAGGGGGAATCAGCCCCAGCATTTT.

The chain is built from TRBV7-2 and TRBJ1-4; 7 positions agree with TRBD1. Germline loops: CDR1 SGHTA, CDR2 FQGNSA. The CDR3 is 18 amino acids. With 3 bases clipped from V and 6 bases from J, the junction kept 16 bases outside the gene matches. The CDR3 DNA sequence: TGTGCCAGCAGCTTTCAGGGGGGAATAGGGGTGTCTGATGAAAAACTGTTTTTT. Translated: CASSFQGGIGVSDEKLFF.